The rows below give T cell receptor beta chains drawn from one sample of a study of regulatory T cells in long-lasting Graves disease. A single record per CDR3 protein comes from TCRdb applying MiXCR to the multiplex PCR reads. This sample has hundreds of thousands of distinct CDR3 sequences, with 25% to 30% found just once. The sample here was peripheral blood mononuclear cells (PBMCs), taken when the disease was refractory, from a patient treated with antithyroid drugs. These receptors were obtained from a female donor with Graves disease. The CDR3 runs from the conserved cysteine through the conserved F or W. The D gene is left open where the match is weak. Size is omitted from some rows. Given values are once, few, many or a class for expanded clones.

d_call: TRBD1; v_call: TRBV7-9; clone_size: NA; j_call: TRBJ1-2; cdr3_aa: CASSPLDRGGYTF; cdr3_nt: TGTGCCAGCAGCCCGTTGGACAGGGGAGGCTACACCTTC
d_call: NA; v_call: TRBV9; clone_size: once; j_call: TRBJ1-1; cdr3_aa: CASSVDDTEAFF; cdr3_nt: TGTGCCAGCAGCGTAGATGACACTGAAGCTTTCTTT
d_call: TRBD2; v_call: TRBV20-1; clone_size: once; j_call: TRBJ2-2; cdr3_aa: CSARGLPGLAGNTGELFF; cdr3_nt: TGCAGTGCTAGAGGTCTCCCGGGACTAGCGGGAAACACCGGGGAGCTGTTTTTT
d_call: NA; v_call: TRBV12-3/TRBV12-4; clone_size: NA; j_call: TRBJ1-5; cdr3_aa: CASSRGGGRYRVEGQPQHF; cdr3_nt: TGTGCCAGCAGTCGAGGGGGAGGACGATACAGGGTGGAAGGGCAGCCCCAGCATTTT
d_call: NA; v_call: TRBV5-1; clone_size: NA; j_call: TRBJ1-1; cdr3_aa: CASSTGSGFLGTEAFF; cdr3_nt: TGCGCCAGCAGCACCGGGTCAGGGTTTCTGGGCACTGAAGCTTTCTTT
d_call: NA; v_call: TRBV6-2/TRBV6-3; clone_size: many; j_call: TRBJ1-1; cdr3_aa: CATVPDQGLSTEAFF; cdr3_nt: TGTGCCACCGTACCAGACCAGGGGTTGAGCACTGAAGCTTTCTTT
d_call: NA; v_call: TRBV12-3/TRBV12-4; clone_size: many; j_call: TRBJ1-2; cdr3_aa: CASSPRTVPGYTF; cdr3_nt: TGTGCCAGCAGTCCCAGGACAGTTCCTGGCTACACCTTC
d_call: NA; v_call: TRBV7-9; clone_size: NA; j_call: TRBJ2-5; cdr3_aa: CASSLVSSAVQETQYF; cdr3_nt: TGTGCCAGCAGCTTAGTCTCGTCGGCAGTACAAGAGACCCAGTACTTC
d_call: TRBD1; v_call: TRBV29-1; clone_size: NA; j_call: TRBJ2-1; cdr3_aa: CSVRTGTGHNEQFF; cdr3_nt: TGCAGCGTTAGAACCGGGACAGGGCACAATGAGCAGTTCTTC
d_call: NA; v_call: TRBV29-1; clone_size: few; j_call: TRBJ1-1; cdr3_aa: CSVEDRSNTEAFF; cdr3_nt: TGCAGCGTAGAGGACAGATCGAACACTGAAGCTTTCTTT
d_call: NA; v_call: TRBV27; clone_size: many; j_call: TRBJ1-5; cdr3_aa: CASSFRTPQGSGNQPQHF; cdr3_nt: TGTGCCAGCAGTTTCCGCACCCCACAGGGAAGTGGCAATCAGCCCCAGCATTTT
d_call: NA; v_call: TRBV5-1; clone_size: NA; j_call: TRBJ1-1; cdr3_aa: CASSLAQGGQTEAFF; cdr3_nt: TGCGCCAGCAGCTTGGCGCAGGGTGGGCAAACTGAAGCTTTCTTT
d_call: TRBD1; v_call: TRBV6-1; clone_size: NA; j_call: TRBJ2-7; cdr3_aa: CASPGTGSSYEQYF; cdr3_nt: TGTGCCAGTCCCGGGACAGGGAGCTCCTACGAGCAGTACTTC
d_call: NA; v_call: TRBV2; clone_size: NA; j_call: TRBJ1-6; cdr3_aa: CASSENNSPLHF; cdr3_nt: TGTGCCAGCAGTGAAAATAATTCACCCCTCCACTTT
d_call: NA; v_call: TRBV30; clone_size: NA; j_call: TRBJ1-1; cdr3_aa: CAWSVPRTVNTEAFF; cdr3_nt: TGTGCCTGGAGTGTACCGAGGACAGTGAACACTGAAGCTTTCTTT
d_call: NA; v_call: TRBV12-3/TRBV12-4; clone_size: many; j_call: TRBJ1-5; cdr3_aa: CASSSLQRHWGNQPQHF; cdr3_nt: TGTGCCAGCAGTTCCCTACAAAGACATTGGGGCAATCAGCCCCAGCATTTT
d_call: TRBD1; v_call: TRBV4-1; clone_size: few; j_call: TRBJ1-1; cdr3_aa: CASSQGPGQGARAFF; cdr3_nt: TGCGCCAGCAGCCAAGGGCCGGGACAGGGGGCTCGGGCTTTCTTT
d_call: NA; v_call: TRBV2; clone_size: NA; j_call: TRBJ1-1; cdr3_aa: CASSEVRQGEAFF; cdr3_nt: TGTGCCAGCAGTGAAGTCAGGCAGGGAGAAGCTTTCTTT
d_call: NA; v_call: TRBV12-3/TRBV12-4; clone_size: NA; j_call: TRBJ2-7; cdr3_aa: CASSLAESSYEQYF; cdr3_nt: TGTGCCAGCAGTTTGGCGGAAAGCTCCTACGAGCAGTACTTC
d_call: NA; v_call: TRBV28; clone_size: NA; j_call: TRBJ1-1; cdr3_aa: CASSFVSNTEAFF; cdr3_nt: TGTGCCAGCAGTTTTGTCTCTAACACTGAAGCTTTCTTT
d_call: NA; v_call: TRBV16; clone_size: once; j_call: TRBJ1-1; cdr3_aa: CASSHGGQPEAFF; cdr3_nt: TGTGCCAGCAGCCACGGGGGGCAACCTGAAGCTTTCTTT
d_call: TRBD1; v_call: TRBV20-1; clone_size: NA; j_call: TRBJ1-2; cdr3_aa: CSARESGTGFKVVGYGYTF; cdr3_nt: TGCAGTGCTAGAGAATCTGGGACAGGGTTTAAGGTTGTTGGCTATGGCTACACCTTC
d_call: NA; v_call: TRBV29-1; clone_size: few; j_call: TRBJ2-2; cdr3_aa: CSASARDGELFF; cdr3_nt: TGCAGCGCCTCAGCCAGGGACGGGGAGCTGTTTTTT
d_call: NA; v_call: TRBV11-2; clone_size: many; j_call: TRBJ2-5; cdr3_aa: CASSLNMETQYF; cdr3_nt: TGTGCCAGCAGCTTAAACATGGAGACCCAGTACTTC
d_call: NA; v_call: TRBV3-1; clone_size: NA; j_call: TRBJ1-1; cdr3_aa: CASSSRQLNTEAFF; cdr3_nt: TGTGCCAGCAGCTCACGACAGTTGAACACTGAAGCTTTCTTT
d_call: NA; v_call: TRBV6-9; clone_size: NA; j_call: TRBJ1-5; cdr3_aa: CASSSGTGRFQPQHF; cdr3_nt: TGTGCCAGCAGTTCCGGGACCGGACGCTTTCAGCCCCAGCATTTT
d_call: NA; v_call: TRBV7-9; clone_size: few; j_call: TRBJ1-1; cdr3_aa: CASSLAAGFLEAFF; cdr3_nt: TGTGCCAGCAGCTTAGCCGCAGGGTTTCTGGAAGCTTTCTTT
d_call: NA; v_call: TRBV2; clone_size: many; j_call: TRBJ2-2; cdr3_aa: CASSESGTGELFF; cdr3_nt: TGTGCCAGCAGTGAGTCAGGGACCGGGGAGCTGTTTTTT
d_call: TRBD2; v_call: TRBV2; clone_size: many; j_call: TRBJ2-7; cdr3_aa: CASSPTSGLAYEQYF; cdr3_nt: TGTGCCAGCAGCCCGACTAGCGGGCTAGCCTACGAGCAGTACTTC
d_call: TRBD2; v_call: TRBV11-2; clone_size: NA; j_call: TRBJ2-3; cdr3_aa: CASSSVAGGTFDTQYF; cdr3_nt: TGTGCCAGCAGCTCCGTAGCGGGAGGTACATTTGATACGCAGTATTTT
d_call: NA; v_call: TRBV7-2; clone_size: NA; j_call: TRBJ1-2; cdr3_aa: CASSYRGPPGGYGYTF; cdr3_nt: TGTGCCAGCAGCTATAGGGGCCCGCCGGGCGGCTATGGCTACACCTTC
d_call: NA; v_call: TRBV19; clone_size: NA; j_call: TRBJ1-1; cdr3_aa: CASSSASPLEAFF; cdr3_nt: TGTGCCAGTAGTAGCGCAAGTCCGCTTGAAGCTTTCTTT
d_call: TRBD1; v_call: TRBV29-1; clone_size: few; j_call: TRBJ1-2; cdr3_aa: CSVIRGQGISGYTF; cdr3_nt: TGCAGCGTGATCAGAGGACAGGGGATTTCTGGCTACACCTTC
d_call: NA; v_call: TRBV16; clone_size: NA; j_call: TRBJ1-6; cdr3_aa: CASSQSPGKGSPLHF; cdr3_nt: TGTGCCAGCAGCCAATCCCCCGGGAAGGGTTCACCCCTCCACTTT
d_call: NA; v_call: TRBV20-1; clone_size: few; j_call: TRBJ1-4; cdr3_aa: CSATATNEKLFF; cdr3_nt: TGCAGTGCGACCGCAACTAATGAAAAACTGTTTTTT
d_call: NA; v_call: TRBV7-2; clone_size: few; j_call: TRBJ1-2; cdr3_aa: CASSLPVRQGYTF; cdr3_nt: TGTGCCAGCAGCTTGCCAGTAAGGCAAGGCTACACCTTC
d_call: NA; v_call: TRBV29-1; clone_size: NA; j_call: TRBJ2-5; cdr3_aa: CSVETLREEQETQYF; cdr3_nt: TGCAGCGTTGAGACCCTCCGGGAAGAACAAGAGACCCAGTACTTC
d_call: NA; v_call: TRBV7-7; clone_size: few; j_call: TRBJ2-5; cdr3_aa: CASSLEARVEETQYF; cdr3_nt: TGTGCCAGCAGCTTAGAGGCCCGGGTCGAAGAGACCCAGTACTTC
d_call: NA; v_call: TRBV28; clone_size: few; j_call: TRBJ1-1; cdr3_aa: CASSSNRVQAFF; cdr3_nt: TGTGCCAGCAGTTCTAACAGGGTTCAAGCTTTCTTT
d_call: TRBD1; v_call: TRBV12-3/TRBV12-4; clone_size: NA; j_call: TRBJ2-6; cdr3_aa: CAGSPGQGSTGANVLTF; cdr3_nt: TGTGCCGGCAGCCCGGGACAGGGGTCTACTGGGGCCAACGTCCTGACTTTC